A selection of T cell receptor beta chains follows, all from one sample in a study of CD8+CD57+ T cells in acquired aplastic anemia. TCRdb ran MiXCR on the reads and lists one entry per CDR3 protein. The sample records about 240,000 distinct CDR3 sequences, around half being singletons. Material for sequencing was sorted CD4+, CD8+, or CD8+CD57+ T cells (not recorded which) from PBMCs. The receptors were sampled from a human donor with aplastic anemia. Both conserved end residues are part of each CDR3. Fields, in order: clone size, J gene, D gene, V gene, CDR3 DNA, CDR3 protein. D genes are given only for firm matches. Clone size appears in some rows only: once, few, many, or a class for an expanded clone.

abundance: many; j_gene: TRBJ1-1; d_gene: -; v_gene: TRBV19; CDR3nt: TGTGCCAGTAGTATAGGAGGGAGCACTGAAGCTTTCTTT; CDR3aa: CASSIGGSTEAFF
abundance: -; j_gene: TRBJ2-3; d_gene: TRBD2; v_gene: TRBV9; CDR3nt: TGTGCCAGCAGCGTCGGACTAGCGGGAGGCACAGATACGCAGTATTTT; CDR3aa: CASSVGLAGGTDTQYF
abundance: many; j_gene: TRBJ1-5; d_gene: -; v_gene: TRBV7-3; CDR3nt: TGTGCCAGCAGTGAAACCGGGGGTATCCAGCCCCAGCATTTT; CDR3aa: CASSETGGIQPQHF
abundance: many; j_gene: TRBJ2-2; d_gene: -; v_gene: TRBV24-1; CDR3nt: TGTGCCACCAGTGATATACTGCAGGGAGGGGGGACCGGGGAGCTGTTTTTT; CDR3aa: CATSDILQGGGTGELFF
abundance: -; j_gene: TRBJ2-3; d_gene: -; v_gene: TRBV20-1; CDR3nt: TGCAGTGCTAGTGAGGGTGGTCATACAGATACGCAGTATTTC; CDR3aa: CSASEGGHTDTQYF
abundance: -; j_gene: TRBJ2-7; d_gene: -; v_gene: TRBV15; CDR3nt: TGTGCCACCAGCTCAGGGGCATTCCACGAGCAGTACTTC; CDR3aa: CATSSGAFHEQYF
abundance: -; j_gene: TRBJ2-7; d_gene: -; v_gene: TRBV7-9; CDR3nt: TGTGCCAGCAGCTACTCCGGGTCACCTTCCTACGAGCAGTACTTC; CDR3aa: CASSYSGSPSYEQYF
abundance: many; j_gene: TRBJ1-1; d_gene: -; v_gene: TRBV7-6; CDR3nt: TGTGCCAGCAGCTTATTCGTTCCGGGGCGGACTGAAGCTTTCTTT; CDR3aa: CASSLFVPGRTEAFF
abundance: -; j_gene: TRBJ1-3; d_gene: TRBD1; v_gene: TRBV9; CDR3nt: TGTGCCAGCAGTCCTTACACAGGGGGTGAAAACACCATATATTTT; CDR3aa: CASSPYTGGENTIYF
abundance: few; j_gene: TRBJ1-1; d_gene: -; v_gene: TRBV20-1; CDR3nt: TGCAGTGCCCAGAGGGACACTGAAGCTTTCTTT; CDR3aa: CSAQRDTEAFF
abundance: many; j_gene: TRBJ2-5; d_gene: TRBD2; v_gene: TRBV14; CDR3nt: TGTGCCAGCAGCCAAGGACTAGCGGGAGGGCCACGGCAAGAGACCCAGTACTTC; CDR3aa: CASSQGLAGGPRQETQYF
abundance: once; j_gene: TRBJ2-3; d_gene: -; v_gene: TRBV5-4; CDR3nt: TGTGCCAGCAGCCAAGACGTCGGCAGGGGAGGCAATGAGCAGTATTTT; CDR3aa: CASSQDVGRGGNEQYF
abundance: few; j_gene: TRBJ2-1; d_gene: -; v_gene: TRBV4-3; CDR3nt: TGCGCCAGCAGCCAACGGACAGGACTAGCCTTCTACAATGAGCAGTTCTTC; CDR3aa: CASSQRTGLAFYNEQFF
abundance: -; j_gene: TRBJ2-3; d_gene: TRBD2; v_gene: TRBV20-1; CDR3nt: TGCAGTGCGAAACTAGCGGGGAGCACAGATACGCAGTATTTT; CDR3aa: CSAKLAGSTDTQYF
abundance: once; j_gene: TRBJ2-7; d_gene: -; v_gene: TRBV7-3; CDR3nt: TGTGCCAGCAGCTTACTGGGGCAAGGCTACGAGCAGTACTTC; CDR3aa: CASSLLGQGYEQYF
abundance: many; j_gene: TRBJ2-5; d_gene: -; v_gene: TRBV29-1; CDR3nt: TGCAGCGTTGAAGATCGACAGCAAGAGACCCAGTACTTC; CDR3aa: CSVEDRQQETQYF
abundance: many; j_gene: TRBJ2-1; d_gene: -; v_gene: TRBV4-1; CDR3nt: TGCGCCAGCAGCCCAGAGGTCTGGGATGAGCAGTTCTTC; CDR3aa: CASSPEVWDEQFF
abundance: many; j_gene: TRBJ2-3; d_gene: -; v_gene: TRBV12-3/TRBV12-4; CDR3nt: TGTGCCAGCAGTTGGGACCTGAGGACAGATACGCAGTATTTT; CDR3aa: CASSWDLRTDTQYF
abundance: many; j_gene: TRBJ2-7; d_gene: TRBD2; v_gene: TRBV20-1; CDR3nt: TGCAGTGCTAGAGATGGGACTAGCGACTACGAGCAGTACTTC; CDR3aa: CSARDGTSDYEQYF
abundance: many; j_gene: TRBJ2-1; d_gene: -; v_gene: TRBV29-1; CDR3nt: -; CDR3aa: CSVGLGTFRKFF
abundance: many; j_gene: TRBJ2-3; d_gene: -; v_gene: TRBV4-1; CDR3nt: TGCGCCAGCAGCCAGCAACTAGCTACCGATACGCAGTATTTT; CDR3aa: CASSQQLATDTQYF
abundance: many; j_gene: TRBJ2-7; d_gene: TRBD2; v_gene: TRBV9; CDR3nt: TGTGCCAGCAGCGTAGCGGGAGGTTTGCTGTACTTC; CDR3aa: CASSVAGGLLYF
abundance: few; j_gene: TRBJ2-2; d_gene: -; v_gene: TRBV5-1; CDR3nt: TGCGCCAGCAGCTCGGCTCAGGGGAATACCGGGGAGCTGTTTTTT; CDR3aa: CASSSAQGNTGELFF
abundance: -; j_gene: TRBJ2-7; d_gene: -; v_gene: TRBV2; CDR3nt: TGTGCCAGCTCCTGGGGGGCTCTTTTGGCCGAGCAGTACTTC; CDR3aa: CASSWGALLAEQYF
abundance: many; j_gene: TRBJ2-3; d_gene: -; v_gene: TRBV6-5; CDR3nt: TGTGCCAGCAGTTACTCTTCAGGGAATACGCAGTATTTT; CDR3aa: CASSYSSGNTQYF
abundance: many; j_gene: TRBJ1-2; d_gene: TRBD1; v_gene: TRBV20-1; CDR3nt: TGCAGTGCTAGGGGACAGGATACTTACTATGGCTACACCTTC; CDR3aa: CSARGQDTYYGYTF
abundance: many; j_gene: TRBJ2-5; d_gene: -; v_gene: TRBV7-8; CDR3nt: TGTGCCAGCAGCCGAAGCAGGCTTGGGGAGACCCAGTACTTC; CDR3aa: CASSRSRLGETQYF
abundance: -; j_gene: TRBJ2-7; d_gene: TRBD1; v_gene: TRBV10-3; CDR3nt: TGTGCCATCAGTGGTCAGGACAGGGGGTACGAGCAGTACTTC; CDR3aa: CAISGQDRGYEQYF
abundance: -; j_gene: TRBJ2-7; d_gene: -; v_gene: TRBV7-2; CDR3nt: TGTGCCAGCACCACGAGACAGGTTTACGAGCAGTACTTC; CDR3aa: CASTTRQVYEQYF
abundance: many; j_gene: TRBJ1-2; d_gene: -; v_gene: TRBV25-1; CDR3nt: TGTGCCAGCAGTAAAGCAGGGGACTCTGGCTACACCTTC; CDR3aa: CASSKAGDSGYTF
abundance: many; j_gene: TRBJ2-2; d_gene: -; v_gene: TRBV20-1; CDR3nt: TGCAGTGCTAGAGATAGCAGAACCGGGGAGCTGTTTTTT; CDR3aa: CSARDSRTGELFF
abundance: -; j_gene: TRBJ2-5; d_gene: TRBD2; v_gene: TRBV19; CDR3nt: TGTGCCAGTAGTCCGACTAGCGGGAAGGGGGAGACCCAGTACTTC; CDR3aa: CASSPTSGKGETQYF
abundance: many; j_gene: TRBJ2-7; d_gene: -; v_gene: TRBV29-1; CDR3nt: TGCAGCGTTGAATTTTCCCAGGCAGGCCTTACCTACGAGCAGTACTTC; CDR3aa: CSVEFSQAGLTYEQYF
abundance: -; j_gene: TRBJ2-5; d_gene: TRBD1; v_gene: TRBV20-1; CDR3nt: TGCAGTGCTGACCACAGGACAGGGGACGAGACCCAGTACTTC; CDR3aa: CSADHRTGDETQYF
abundance: many; j_gene: TRBJ1-1; d_gene: -; v_gene: TRBV7-9; CDR3nt: TGTGCCAGCAGACGGGTTGAGGAAGCTTTCTTT; CDR3aa: CASRRVEEAFF
abundance: many; j_gene: TRBJ2-7; d_gene: -; v_gene: TRBV29-1; CDR3nt: TGCAGCGTTGAAATTGCCAGGTTGCAGACCTACGAGCAGTACTTC; CDR3aa: CSVEIARLQTYEQYF
abundance: many; j_gene: TRBJ1-5; d_gene: -; v_gene: TRBV13; CDR3nt: TGTGCCAGCAGCTCACGGGGGGAGGGGAGCAATCAGCCCCAGCATTTT; CDR3aa: CASSSRGEGSNQPQHF
abundance: -; j_gene: TRBJ1-1; d_gene: -; v_gene: TRBV12-3/TRBV12-4; CDR3nt: TGTGCCAGCAGTCGGGGCAGGCTCACTGAAGCTTTCTTT; CDR3aa: CASSRGRLTEAFF
abundance: many; j_gene: TRBJ2-1; d_gene: -; v_gene: TRBV24-1; CDR3nt: TGTGCCACCAGCCCGACCGAAGCGGCATACAACAATGAGCAGTTCTTC; CDR3aa: CATSPTEAAYNNEQFF
abundance: many; j_gene: TRBJ1-5; d_gene: TRBD1; v_gene: TRBV7-2; CDR3nt: TGTGCCAGCAGCGCGAATAGGGGGCTGGGACAGCCCCAGCATTTT; CDR3aa: CASSANRGLGQPQHF
abundance: -; j_gene: TRBJ1-5; d_gene: -; v_gene: TRBV12-3/TRBV12-4; CDR3nt: TGTGCCAGCAGGACCGGGAGAGATCAGCCCCAGCATTTT; CDR3aa: CASRTGRDQPQHF